The 9 T cell receptor beta chains listed next were all sequenced from one sample in a study of human T cells and chemical hapten exposure. TCRdb processed the RACE reads anew with MiXCR; each CDR3 protein has one entry. This sample yields about 50,000 distinct CDR3 sequences, of which 9.6% are seen a single time; about 9.6% belongs to the top ten. Documented time point: pre-sensitization, week 0. Noted treatment: therapeutic diphenylcyclopropenone sensitization with weekly scalp DPC. Blood, whole and unfractionated, served as the source for total RNA extraction. Sequenced material: whole blood, taken in connection with sensitization to the hapten diphenylcyclopropenone (DPC). These receptors all come from a woman under 40 with alopecia areata. Some clones in this sample may be carry-over from other donors' samples.

This chain uses TRBV12-3 or TRBV12-4 with TRBJ2-7; 8 nucleotides match TRBD2. The ends lost 4 bases at V and 3 bases at J; junction bases unmatched: 8. The CDR3 has 15 amino acids. CDR3 in amino acids: CASSSLRGESYEQYF. Written as DNA, the CDR3 is TGTGCCAGCAGTTCCCTGCGGGGGGAGAGCTACGAGCAGTACTTC.

This chain links TRBV11-2 with TRBJ2-6; D gene ambiguous. The CDR3 runs 14 residues. Trimming removed 5 bases from V and 1 base from J, with 6 bases in between. Per the germline V gene, CDR1 is SGHAT and CDR2 is FQNNGV. Written as DNA, the CDR3 is TGTGCCAGCAGCCACACATCTGGGGCCAACGTCCTGACTTTC. Translation gives CASSHTSGANVLTF.

Comments on this clonotype: A read error may explain this, as a much larger clone is one base away. The chain carries TRBV12-3 or TRBV12-4 and TRBJ1-1, with D possibly matching TRBD1 (6 bases). Trimming cost V 10 bases and J 10 bases, with 22 bases left between them. This CDR3 has 13 amino acids. CDR3 coding DNA: TGTGCCATCTCAGGGGCAGGGGAGTCGCGAGCTTTCTTT. It specifies CAISGAGESRAFF.

The table lists this clonotype with a few counts. The CDR3 region is CASSDSESSGRLYNEQFF. Written as DNA, the CDR3 is TGTGCCAGCAGTGATAGTGAGTCTAGCGGAAGACTGTACAATGAGCAGTTCTTC. J is TRBJ2-1 and V is TRBV2; 7 bases are shared with TRBD2. CDR3 length: 18 residues. Per the germline V gene, CDR1 is SNHLY and CDR2 is FYNNEI. With V trimmed by 3 bases and J by 4 bases, 15 bases remained unmatched.

J is TRBJ1-2 and V is TRBV28, with D possibly being TRBD1 (5 bases). Per germline, CDR1 MDHEN and CDR2 SYDVKM. V was cut by 9 bases and J by 4 bases, with 9 bases left in between. This CDR3 contains 11 residues. The CDR3, as DNA: TGTGCCAGTAGGGACGGCTATGGCTACACCTTC. Its protein is CASRDGYGYTF.

The gene calls are TRBV28 and TRBJ2-3; TRBD2 matches at 8 bases. This CDR3 spans 14 amino acids. The germline CDR1 and CDR2 sequences are MDHEN and SYDVKM. With 8 bases clipped from V and 4 bases from J, the junction kept 8 bases outside the gene matches. The CDR3 nucleotides read TGTGCCAGCCGCTTTCGGGGGGGCCCAGATACGCAGTATTTT. It is translated as CASRFRGGPDTQYF. Supplemented by reference TRBV28 and TRBJ2-3, the full variable domain reads DVKVTQSSRYLVKRTGEKVFLECVQDMDHENMFWYRQDPGLGLRLIYFSYDVKMKEKGDIPEGYSVSREKKERFSLILESASTNQTSMYLCASRFRGGPDTQYFGPGTRLTVL.

V and J are TRBV11-3 and TRBJ2-3; perhaps TRBD1 as D (5 bases). CDR1 is SGHNT and CDR2 is YENEEA in the germline V gene. The CDR3 is 16 amino acids. V was cut by 1 base and J by 4 bases, with 15 bases left in between. For the CDR3, the DNA is TGTGCCAGCAGCTTAGGGAGCAGGGATCTGGCAGATACGCAGTATTTT. Encoded protein: CASSLGSRDLADTQYF.

This clonotype has ten or more counts. The gene calls are TRBV18 and TRBJ2-1; the match to TRBD1 covers 7 bases. V was pared by 1 base and J by 7 bases, with 4 bases of the junction left unmatched. Per germline, CDR1 KGHSH and CDR2 LQKENI. The CDR3 is made up of 14 amino acids. This CDR3 reads CASSPQGTENEQFF. The CDR3 DNA sequence: TGTGCCAGCTCACCACAGGGGACAGAGAATGAGCAGTTCTTC.

In this sample, this clonotype turned up many times. This chain joins TRBV20-1 and TRBJ2-1; 9 bases are a match to TRBD2. The CDR3 has 14 amino acids. Trimming at V came to 6 bases and at J to 6 bases, leaving 9 bases not matched to a gene. Germline CDR1 DFQATT, CDR2 SNEGSKA (reference sequence). CDR3 residues: CSAGFSGGLNEQFF. CDR3 sequence (DNA): TGCAGTGCGGGATTTAGCGGGGGCCTCAATGAGCAGTTCTTC.